The clone carrying this T cell receptor beta chain was seen repeatedly, ten times or more. Its target is unknown. This sample is drawn from a study of response to subunit inactivated influenza vaccine. TCRdb itself ran the RT-PCR reads through MiXCR, one entry per CDR3 protein. The table includes hundreds of thousands of distinct CDR3 sequences, less than 10% detected once. The length of the CDR3 is 18 residues. Study observations and caveats: Researchers suggested that each seasonal influenza vaccination recruits few new T cells.

J is TRBJ1-5 and V is TRBV21-1. TRBV21-1 is an annotated pseudogene. The sequence was obtained from a man between 50 and 75 years old who received an inactivated influenza vaccine. This material consisted of PBMCs from blood, taken less than 30 months after vaccination. In DNA form, the CDR3 reads TGTGCCAGCAGCAAAGCATGGGGGAGATCGCTTAGCAATCAGCCCCAGCATTTT. Translated, it gives CASSKAWGRSLSNQPQHF.